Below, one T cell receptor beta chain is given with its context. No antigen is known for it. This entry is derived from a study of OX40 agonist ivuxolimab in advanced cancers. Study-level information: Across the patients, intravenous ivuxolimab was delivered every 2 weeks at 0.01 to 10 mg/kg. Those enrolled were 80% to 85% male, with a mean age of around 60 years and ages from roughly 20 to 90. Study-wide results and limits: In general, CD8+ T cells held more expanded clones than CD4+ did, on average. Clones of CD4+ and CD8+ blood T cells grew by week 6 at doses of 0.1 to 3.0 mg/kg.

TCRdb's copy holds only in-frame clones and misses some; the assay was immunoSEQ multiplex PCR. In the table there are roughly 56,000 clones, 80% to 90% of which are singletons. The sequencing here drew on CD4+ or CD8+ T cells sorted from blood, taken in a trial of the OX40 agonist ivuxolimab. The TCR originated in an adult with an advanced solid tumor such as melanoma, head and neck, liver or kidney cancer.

CDR3 residues: CASSSRDREGYEQYF. The CDR3 coding sequence is TGTGCCAGCAGTTCCCGGGACAGGGAAGGATACGAGCAGTACTTC. This chain connects TRBV6-1 to TRBJ2-7; 9 bases align to TRBD1. The trim removed 5 bases at V and 4 bases at J, leaving 9 bases unmatched. CDR3 length equals 15 residues. CDR1 and CDR2 from the germline V gene are MNHNS and SASEGT.